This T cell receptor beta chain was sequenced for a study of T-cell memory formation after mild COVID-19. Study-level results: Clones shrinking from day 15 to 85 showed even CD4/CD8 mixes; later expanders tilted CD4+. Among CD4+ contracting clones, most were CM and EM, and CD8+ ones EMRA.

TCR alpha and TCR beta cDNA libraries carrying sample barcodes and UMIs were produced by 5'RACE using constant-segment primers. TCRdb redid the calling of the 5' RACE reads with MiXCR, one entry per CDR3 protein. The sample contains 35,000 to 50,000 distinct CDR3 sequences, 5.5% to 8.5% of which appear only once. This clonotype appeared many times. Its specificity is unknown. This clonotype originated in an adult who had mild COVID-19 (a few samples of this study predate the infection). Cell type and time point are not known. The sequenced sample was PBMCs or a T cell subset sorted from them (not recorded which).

The DNA of the CDR3 is TGTGCCAGCAGCGTAGGGGGGGAAAGAATCGATGAGCAGTTCTTC. Translating gives CASSVGGERIDEQFF. The V gene is TRBV9, the J gene TRBJ2-1; weak D call: TRBD2 (6 bases). CDR1 is SGDLS and CDR2 is YYNGEE in the germline V gene. The CDR3 extends over 15 amino acids. The germline V and J ends were trimmed by 0 bases and 8 bases, with 15 bases remaining between them.